This section outlines one TCR beta chain sequence together with its context. Original methodology: Amplification of reference gene primers provided the estimated nucleated cell counts. The method was immunoSEQ multiplex PCR; TCRdb's version includes in-frame clones alone and lacks a portion of them. That table gives V, J and clone size, and the DNA gave D and trimming. The sample holds around 200,000 clones, about 90% seen once. The data are from a study of blood T cell repertoires in COVID-19. Study-level background: Researchers got acute and convalescent COVID-19 samples from the United States, Italy and Spain. Sources were T cells, B-cell-depleted T cells, or PBMCs; the material itself was cDNA or gDNA.

Trimming cost V 4 bases and J 6 bases, with 17 bases left between them. CDR1 is SGHNT, CDR2 YYREEE, per germline (reference sequence). The CDR3 covers 14 residues. What was sequenced was peripheral blood. The V gene is TRBV5-4, the J gene TRBJ2-7, with D tentatively TRBD1 (6 bases). The receptor comes from a man aged 18-30 years with active or convalescent COVID-19. Here the CDR3 reads CASSAPQGQSEQYF. Here the CDR3 DNA reads TGTGCCAGCAGCGCGCCCCAGGGACAAAGCGAGCAGTACTTC.